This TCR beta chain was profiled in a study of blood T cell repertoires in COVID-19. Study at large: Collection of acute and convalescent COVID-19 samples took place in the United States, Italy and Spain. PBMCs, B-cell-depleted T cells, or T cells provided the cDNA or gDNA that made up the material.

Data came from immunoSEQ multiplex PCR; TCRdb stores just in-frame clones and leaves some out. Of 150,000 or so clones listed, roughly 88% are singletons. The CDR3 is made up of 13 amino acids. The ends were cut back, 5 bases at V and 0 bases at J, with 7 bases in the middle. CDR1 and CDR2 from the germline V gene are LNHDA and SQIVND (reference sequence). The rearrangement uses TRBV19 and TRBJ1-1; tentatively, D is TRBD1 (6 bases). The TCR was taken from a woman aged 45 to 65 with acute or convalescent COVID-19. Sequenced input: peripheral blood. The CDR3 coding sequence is TGTGCCAGTAGTCAGGGGATGAACACTGAAGCTTTCTTT. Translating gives CASSQGMNTEAFF.